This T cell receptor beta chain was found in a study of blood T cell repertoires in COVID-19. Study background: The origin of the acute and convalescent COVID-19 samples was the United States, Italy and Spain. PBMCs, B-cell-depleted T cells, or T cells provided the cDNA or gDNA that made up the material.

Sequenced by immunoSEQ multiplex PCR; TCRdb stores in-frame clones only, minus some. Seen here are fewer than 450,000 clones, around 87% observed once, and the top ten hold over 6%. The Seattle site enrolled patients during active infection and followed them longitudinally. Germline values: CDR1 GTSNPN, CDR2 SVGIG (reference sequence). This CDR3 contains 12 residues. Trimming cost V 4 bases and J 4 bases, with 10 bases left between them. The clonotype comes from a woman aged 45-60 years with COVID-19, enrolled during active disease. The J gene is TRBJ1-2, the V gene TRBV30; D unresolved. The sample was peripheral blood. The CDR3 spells CAWTRESYGYTF. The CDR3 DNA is TGTGCCTGGACCCGCGAGAGCTATGGCTACACCTTC. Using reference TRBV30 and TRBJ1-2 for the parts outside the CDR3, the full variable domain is SQTIHQWPATLVQPVGSPLSLECTVEGTSNPNLYWYRQAAGRGLQLLFYSVGIGQISSEVPQNLSASRPQDRQFILSSKKLLLSDSGFYLCAWTRESYGYTFGSGTRLTVV.